A few counts support the clone carrying this T cell receptor beta chain. These data come from a study of blood T cells in healthy people across ages. Sample-barcoded 5' priming and a J-beta primer mix drove a second PCR of about 6 to 12 cycles. TCRdb re-called the 5' RACE reads through MiXCR, storing one row per CDR3 protein. The repertoire holds approximately 1,000,000 distinct CDR3 sequences, with 45% as singletons. The CDR3 covers 15 residues. With V trimmed by 1 base and J by 6 bases, 5 bases remained unmatched. Germline V gives CDR1 MDHEN, CDR2 SYDVKM. The receptor was isolated from a woman aged 60-75 years in good health. Sequencing used blood. J is TRBJ2-1 and V is TRBV28; 8 bases line up with TRBD2. CDR3 in DNA: TGTGCCAGCAGTTTATATCCTAGCGGGCCCAATGAGCAGTTCTTC. Its protein is CASSLYPSGPNEQFF.